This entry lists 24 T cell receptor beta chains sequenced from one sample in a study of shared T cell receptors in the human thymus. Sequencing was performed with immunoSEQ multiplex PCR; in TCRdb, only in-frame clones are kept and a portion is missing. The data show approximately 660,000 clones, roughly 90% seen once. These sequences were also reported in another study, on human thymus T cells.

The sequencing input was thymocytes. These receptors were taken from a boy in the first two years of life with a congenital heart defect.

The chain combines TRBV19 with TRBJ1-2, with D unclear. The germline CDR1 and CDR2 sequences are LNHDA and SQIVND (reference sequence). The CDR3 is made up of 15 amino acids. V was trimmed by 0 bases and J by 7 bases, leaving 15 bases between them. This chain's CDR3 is CASSIDLGVLSGYTF. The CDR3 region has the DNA TGTGCCAGTAGTATAGATCTTGGAGTCTTATCTGGCTACACCTTC.

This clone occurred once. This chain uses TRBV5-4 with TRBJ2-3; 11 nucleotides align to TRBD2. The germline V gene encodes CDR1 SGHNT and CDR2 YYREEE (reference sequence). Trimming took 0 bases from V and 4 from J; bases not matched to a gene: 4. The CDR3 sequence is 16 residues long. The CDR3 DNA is TGTGCCAGCAGCTTGGCTAGCGGGAGGTTTTCAGATACGCAGTATTTT. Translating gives CASSLASGRFSDTQYF.

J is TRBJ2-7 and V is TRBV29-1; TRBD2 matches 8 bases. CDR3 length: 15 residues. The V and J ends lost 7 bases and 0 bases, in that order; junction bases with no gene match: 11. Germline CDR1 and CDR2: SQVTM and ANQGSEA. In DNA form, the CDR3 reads TGCAGCGCAGAGCGTTGCAGCGGGGGCTCCTACGAGCAGTACTTC. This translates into CSAERCSGGSYEQYF.

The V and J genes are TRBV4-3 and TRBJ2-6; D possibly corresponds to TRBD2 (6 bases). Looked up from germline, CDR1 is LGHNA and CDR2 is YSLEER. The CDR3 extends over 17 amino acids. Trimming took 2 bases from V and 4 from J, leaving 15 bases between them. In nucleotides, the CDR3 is TGCGCCAGCAGCCAACAGGAGTTTCGGGGGGGGGCCAACGTCCTGACTTTC. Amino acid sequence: CASSQQEFRGGANVLTF.

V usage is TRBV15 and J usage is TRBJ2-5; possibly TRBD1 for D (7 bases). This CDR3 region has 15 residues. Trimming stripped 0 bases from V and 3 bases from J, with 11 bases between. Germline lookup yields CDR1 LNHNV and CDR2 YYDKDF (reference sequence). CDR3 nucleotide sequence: TGTGCCACCAGCAGAGATGGGGGGACAGAAGAGACCCAGTACTTC. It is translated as CATSRDGGTEETQYF.

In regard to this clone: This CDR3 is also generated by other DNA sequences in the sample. The DNA for the CDR3 is TGTGCCAGCAGGGGTGGAGGGCCATACGAGCAGTACTTC. Its translation: CASRGGGPYEQYF. This rearrangement joins TRBV6-1 to TRBJ2-7, with D possibly TRBD2 on 6 matching bases. The length of the CDR3 is 13 residues. Germline loops: CDR1 MNHNS, CDR2 SASEGT. Deletions cut 6 bases from V and 4 bases from J, with 13 bases between.

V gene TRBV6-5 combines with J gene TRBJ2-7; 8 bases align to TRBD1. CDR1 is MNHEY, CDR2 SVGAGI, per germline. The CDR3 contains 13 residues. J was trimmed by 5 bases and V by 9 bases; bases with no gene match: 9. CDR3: CARLRGPFDEQYF. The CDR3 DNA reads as TGTGCCAGACTCAGGGGGCCCTTCGACGAGCAGTACTTC.

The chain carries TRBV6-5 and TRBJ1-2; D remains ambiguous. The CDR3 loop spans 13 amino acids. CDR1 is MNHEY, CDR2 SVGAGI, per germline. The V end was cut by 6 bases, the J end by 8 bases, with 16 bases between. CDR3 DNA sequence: TGTGCCAGCAGCAACCCCCGGGATCCGGGCTACACCTTC. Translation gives CASSNPRDPGYTF.

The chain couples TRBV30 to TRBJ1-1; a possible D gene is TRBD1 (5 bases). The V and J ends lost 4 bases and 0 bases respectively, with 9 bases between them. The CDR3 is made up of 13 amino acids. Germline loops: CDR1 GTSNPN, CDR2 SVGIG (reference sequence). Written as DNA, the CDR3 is TGTGCCTGGAAATCAGGGTTGAACACTGAAGCTTTCTTT. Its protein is CAWKSGLNTEAFF.

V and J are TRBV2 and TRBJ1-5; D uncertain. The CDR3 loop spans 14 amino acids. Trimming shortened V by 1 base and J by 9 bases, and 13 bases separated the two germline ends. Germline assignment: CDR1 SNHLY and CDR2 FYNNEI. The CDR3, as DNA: TGTGCCAGCAGTGAAGAAAGGACTCCTACGCCCCAGCATTTT. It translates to CASSEERTPTPQHF.

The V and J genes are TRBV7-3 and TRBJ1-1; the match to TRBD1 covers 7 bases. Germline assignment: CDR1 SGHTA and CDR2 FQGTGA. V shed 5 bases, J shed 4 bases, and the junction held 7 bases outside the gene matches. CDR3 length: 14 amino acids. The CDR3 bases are TGTGCCAGCAGCAGAACAGGGGACGGCACTGAAGCTTTCTTT. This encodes CASSRTGDGTEAFF.

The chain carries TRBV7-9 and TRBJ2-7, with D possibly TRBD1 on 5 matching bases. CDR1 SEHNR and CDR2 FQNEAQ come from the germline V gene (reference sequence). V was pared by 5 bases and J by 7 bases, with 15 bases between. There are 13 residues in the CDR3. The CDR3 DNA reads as TGTGCCAGCAGCAAGGGGTCCAACGGGGAGCAGTACTTC. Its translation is CASSKGSNGEQYF.

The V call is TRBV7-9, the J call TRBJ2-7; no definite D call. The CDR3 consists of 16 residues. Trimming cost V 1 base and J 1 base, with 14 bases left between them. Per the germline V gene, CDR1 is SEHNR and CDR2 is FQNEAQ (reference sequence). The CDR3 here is CASSLVLAQTSYEQYF. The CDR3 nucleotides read TGTGCCAGCAGCTTAGTACTGGCCCAGACTTCCTACGAGCAGTACTTC.

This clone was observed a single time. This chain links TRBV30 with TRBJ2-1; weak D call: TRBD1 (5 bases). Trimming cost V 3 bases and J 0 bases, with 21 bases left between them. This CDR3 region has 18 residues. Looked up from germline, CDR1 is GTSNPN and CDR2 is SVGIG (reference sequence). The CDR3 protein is CAWRGAPTALSSYNEQFF. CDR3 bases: TGTGCCTGGAGAGGGGCCCCTACAGCTCTGAGCTCCTACAATGAGCAGTTCTTC.

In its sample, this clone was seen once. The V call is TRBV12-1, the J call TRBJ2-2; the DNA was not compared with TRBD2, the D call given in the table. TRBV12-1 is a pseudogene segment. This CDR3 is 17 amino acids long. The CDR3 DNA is TGTGCCAGCAGCCCCACCACGGAGCGGAGCCACACCGGGGAGCTGTTTTTT. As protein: CASSPTTERSHTGELFF.

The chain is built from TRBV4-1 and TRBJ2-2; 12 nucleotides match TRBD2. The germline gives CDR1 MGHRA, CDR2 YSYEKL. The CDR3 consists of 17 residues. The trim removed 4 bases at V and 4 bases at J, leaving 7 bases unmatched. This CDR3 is CASSLPLAGGPTGELFF. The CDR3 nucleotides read TGCGCCAGCAGCCTCCCCCTAGCGGGAGGGCCCACCGGGGAGCTGTTTTTT.

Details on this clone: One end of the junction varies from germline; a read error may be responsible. The CDR3 sequence: CASSSQEPQYF. CDR3 sequence (DNA): TGTGCCAGCAGCTCCCAAGAGCCCCAGTACTTC. This sequence joins TRBV7-9 and TRBJ2-5; D is ambiguous. Germline V gives CDR1 SEHNR, CDR2 FQNEAQ (reference sequence). The CDR3 spans 11 residues.

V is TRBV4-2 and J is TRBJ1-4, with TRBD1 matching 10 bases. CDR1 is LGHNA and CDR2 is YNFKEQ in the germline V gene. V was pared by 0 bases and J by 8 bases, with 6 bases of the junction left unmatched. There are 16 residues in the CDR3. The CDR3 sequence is CASSQDRTGGREKLFF. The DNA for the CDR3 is TGTGCCAGCAGCCAAGATAGGACAGGGGGAAGAGAAAAACTGTTTTTT.

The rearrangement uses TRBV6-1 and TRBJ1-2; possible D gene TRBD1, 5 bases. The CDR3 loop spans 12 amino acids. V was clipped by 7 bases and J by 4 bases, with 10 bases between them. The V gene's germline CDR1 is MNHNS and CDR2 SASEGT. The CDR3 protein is CASTHRGYGYTF. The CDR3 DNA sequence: TGTGCCAGCACCCATAGGGGCTATGGCTACACCTTC.

CDR3 region: CASSQVEEATNTGELFF. The CDR3 bases are TGCGCCAGCAGCCAAGTAGAGGAAGCAACGAACACCGGGGAGCTGTTTTTT. The chain has TRBV4-1 and TRBJ2-2, with no clear D. V gave up 1 base and J gave up 0 bases, with 12 bases separating them. Germline V gene sequence: CDR1 MGHRA, CDR2 YSYEKL. CDR3 length: 17 amino acids.

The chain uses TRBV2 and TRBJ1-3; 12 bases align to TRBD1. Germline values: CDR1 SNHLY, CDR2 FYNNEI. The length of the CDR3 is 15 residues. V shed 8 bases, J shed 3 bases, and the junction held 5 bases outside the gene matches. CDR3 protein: CASSWDRGHGNTIYF. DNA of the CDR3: TGTGCCAGCTCCTGGGACAGGGGGCATGGAAACACCATATATTTT.

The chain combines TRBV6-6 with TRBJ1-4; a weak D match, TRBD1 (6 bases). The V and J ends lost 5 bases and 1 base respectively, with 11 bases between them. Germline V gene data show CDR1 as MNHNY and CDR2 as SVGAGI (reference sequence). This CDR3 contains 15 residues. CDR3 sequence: CASSRGAETNEKLFF. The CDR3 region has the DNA TGTGCCAGCAGTCGGGGGGCGGAAACTAATGAAAAACTGTTTTTT.

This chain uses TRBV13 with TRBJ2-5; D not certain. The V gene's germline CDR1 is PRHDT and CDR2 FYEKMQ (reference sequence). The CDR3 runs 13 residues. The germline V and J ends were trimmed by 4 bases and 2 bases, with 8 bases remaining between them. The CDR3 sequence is CASSSSDQETQYF. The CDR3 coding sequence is TGTGCCAGCAGCTCCTCAGATCAAGAGACCCAGTACTTC.

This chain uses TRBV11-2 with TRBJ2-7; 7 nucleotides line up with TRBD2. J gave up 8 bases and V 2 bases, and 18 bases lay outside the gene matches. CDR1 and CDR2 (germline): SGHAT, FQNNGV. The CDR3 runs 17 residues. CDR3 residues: CASSLFSTPGLFIKQYF. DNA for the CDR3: TGTGCCAGCAGCTTATTCTCCACCCCGGGACTATTTATTAAGCAGTACTTC.